The entry below gives a single T cell receptor beta chain sequence along with its context. Its matching antigen is unknown. Germline V CDR1 and CDR2: LNHDA, SQIVND (reference sequence). The V and J ends lost 0 bases and 4 bases, in that order; junction bases with no gene match: 3. The CDR3 runs 15 residues. The source of the sample is a study of human T cells and chemical hapten exposure. Study results and limitations: With regard to DPC sensitization, TCRs above 1 in 1000 frequency did not change. As patch test score rose, PT1 expanded TCR counts tended to rise as well. Relative to control repertoires, expanded TCRs gave rise to significantly more large CDR3 similarity clusters.

Specified treatment: therapeutic diphenylcyclopropenone sensitization with weekly scalp DPC. The authors extracted total RNA from unfractionated whole blood. Unique molecular identifiers were attached to individual cDNA molecules within the library. Using its own MiXCR run on the reads, TCRdb lists one record per CDR3 protein. Among roughly 150 distinct CDR3 sequences listed, 55% to 70% were seen once. The receptor's source is an adult with alopecia areata. Some clones in this sample may be carry-over from other donors' samples. This table probably holds off-target reads from a library built for another chain. The rearrangement links TRBV19 to TRBJ2-1, with TRBD2 matching 7 bases. Here the sequenced sample was whole blood, taken before DPC sensitization or 2, 6, or about 24 weeks after (not recorded which). The CDR3 is CASSIDGGVYNEQFF. The CDR3 DNA follows: TGTGCCAGTAGTATAGATGGGGGGGTTTACAATGAGCAGTTCTTC.